These T cell receptor beta chains were read from a single sample in a study of blood T cell repertoires in COVID-19. Repertoires were generated with immunoSEQ multiplex PCR, while TCRdb's copy carries only in-frame clones and drops some. The sample lists approximately 290,000 clones, approximately 90% occurring once. Sequenced input: peripheral blood. Receptor source: a woman in her sixties with acute or convalescent COVID-19. Both conserved end residues are part of each CDR3. Fields, in order: clone size, V gene, J gene, D gene, CDR3 DNA, CDR3 protein. The D gene is left open where the match is weak. Some rows mark clone size as missing; the rest say once, few, many or name a class of expanded clone.

.,TRBV11-2,TRBJ2-1,TRBD2,TGTGCCAGCAGCGTAACTAGCGAGCTGCTCTCCTACAATGAGCAGTTCTTC,CASSVTSELLSYNEQFF
.,TRBV29-1,TRBJ2-2,TRBD2,TGCAGCGGGTCACTAGCGGCGAACACCGGGGAGCTGTTTTTT,CSGSLAANTGELFF
.,TRBV30,TRBJ1-2,.,TGTGCCTGGAGTGGCTTGGGGGGGGCCTCTGGCTATGGCTACACCTTC,CAWSGLGGASGYGYTF
.,TRBV7-2,TRBJ2-3,TRBD2,TGTGCCAGCAGCCGGACTAGCGGGGGGCCTAGCACAGATACGCAGTATTTT,CASSRTSGGPSTDTQYF
.,TRBV7-2,TRBJ2-1,.,TGTGCCAGCAGCTTAGCCGCCTACGGGGGTGAGCAGTTCTTC,CASSLAAYGGEQFF
.,TRBV9,TRBJ1-4,TRBD1,TGTGCCAGCAGCCCGACAGGGGACCTTAATGAAAAACTGTTTTTT,CASSPTGDLNEKLFF
.,TRBV6-2/TRBV6-3,TRBJ2-7,.,TGTGCCAGCAGTTACATCGGCCTAGGGGATAGGGAGCAGTACTTC,CASSYIGLGDREQYF
.,TRBV6-2/TRBV6-3,TRBJ2-7,TRBD1,TGTGCCAGCAGCACACGACAGGGAACCTACGAGCAGTACTTC,CASSTRQGTYEQYF
.,TRBV12-3/TRBV12-4,TRBJ2-7,TRBD1,TGTGCCAGCAGTAGTGGGACAGCCTACGAGCAGTACTTC,CASSSGTAYEQYF
.,TRBV29-1,TRBJ2-1,.,TGCAGCGTTGACTATTCTAGCCAGCAGTTCTTC,CSVDYSSQQFF
.,TRBV7-9,TRBJ2-1,TRBD2,TGTGCCAGCAGCTTGATAGCGGGAGGGCCGGGGAATGAGCAGTTCTTC,CASSLIAGGPGNEQFF
.,TRBV5-6,TRBJ2-7,.,TGTGCCAGCAGCTTTCTGTTGGGGAGGTACGAGCAGTACTTC,CASSFLLGRYEQYF
.,TRBV5-4,TRBJ2-7,.,TGTGCCAGCAGCTTTAATCAGGGGTCCTACGAGCAGTACTTC,CASSFNQGSYEQYF
.,TRBV29-1,TRBJ1-2,.,TGCAGCGCCACCGAAGGAGGGCCCTATGGCTACACCTTC,CSATEGGPYGYTF
.,TRBV5-4,TRBJ1-5,.,TGTGCCAGCAGCGCCGACAATAGCAATCAGCCCCAGCATTTT,CASSADNSNQPQHF
.,TRBV20-1,TRBJ2-2,.,TGCAGTGCTAGTCAGGGAAACACCGGGGAGCTGTTTTTT,CSASQGNTGELFF
few,TRBV5-6,TRBJ2-7,.,TGTGCCAGCAGCTGGGCCAGGACCTACGAGCAGTACTTC,CASSWARTYEQYF
.,TRBV18,TRBJ1-2,.,TGTGCCAGCTCACCGCACCCTGGGGACTCCTCTCCCTTC,CASSPHPGDSSPF